These 25 T cell receptor beta chains came from one sample sequenced in a study of cytomegalovirus exposure and HLA in healthy donors. Vbeta (60) and Jbeta (13) primers were used in the PCR. Sequencing used immunoSEQ multiplex PCR; TCRdb keeps in-frame clones, though not all of them. The repertoire includes approximately 150,000 clones, 81% of them detected once, and less than 15% sits in the top ten. Specimen: PBMCs. The receptors derive from a woman in her fifties or sixties in good health and CMV-seronegative.

The chain carries TRBV7-9 and TRBJ2-2; D unclear. V was trimmed by 5 bases and J by 2 bases, leaving 3 bases between them. The CDR3 is made up of 12 amino acids. Germline CDR1 and CDR2: SEHNR and FQNEAQ (reference sequence). In DNA, the CDR3 is TGTGCCAGCAGCCCTAACACCGGGGAGCTGTTTTTT. It is translated as CASSPNTGELFF.

The chain couples TRBV4-2 to TRBJ2-5, with 7 nucleotides matching TRBD2. Trimming removed 2 bases from V and 2 bases from J; junction bases left unmatched: 8. CDR1 is LGHNA, CDR2 YNFKEQ, per germline. The CDR3 is made up of 16 amino acids. The CDR3 here is CASSQSSGNLQETQYF. The CDR3 nucleotides read TGTGCCAGCAGCCAATCTAGCGGAAACTTACAAGAGACCCAGTACTTC.

This chain connects TRBV4-2 to TRBJ1-2; D possibly corresponds to TRBD1 (6 bases). V dropped 1 base and J dropped 3 bases, with 12 bases sitting between them. The V gene's germline CDR1 is LGHNA and CDR2 YNFKEQ. This CDR3 is built from 15 residues. The CDR3 sequence is CASSQAHRTDYGYTF. The CDR3 DNA reads as TGTGCCAGCAGCCAAGCTCATAGGACAGACTATGGCTACACCTTC.

The rearrangement joins TRBV4-3 to TRBJ2-3; 10 nucleotides agree with TRBD2. Trimming cost V 0 bases and J 3 bases; bases outside gene matches: 6. This CDR3 region has 17 residues. Per the germline V gene, CDR1 is LGHNA and CDR2 is YSLEER. CDR3 nucleotide sequence: TGCGCCAGCAGCCAAGATCGGCTAGCGGGGGCGACAGATACGCAGTATTTT. Translation: CASSQDRLAGATDTQYF.

This chain connects TRBV7-8 to TRBJ2-1, with 9 bases lining up with TRBD2. J gave up 5 bases and V 5 bases, and 7 bases lay outside the gene matches. CDR3 length: 15 amino acids. Germline V gives CDR1 SGHVS, CDR2 FQNEAQ. Written as DNA, the CDR3 is TGTGCCAGCAGCCCCGGGGGACTAGCCCACAATGAGCAGTTCTTC. Protein sequence: CASSPGGLAHNEQFF.

The CDR3 bases are TGCGCCAGCAGTGAGTCGTTTAGCGGGGGGGAAAAAAACACCGGGGAGCTGTTTTTT. Translating it yields CASSESFSGGEKNTGELFF. V gene TRBV10-1 combines with J gene TRBJ2-2; 11 bases align to TRBD2. Unmatched junction bases numbered 8, after V lost 0 bases and J lost 2 bases. The germline V gene encodes CDR1 WNHNN and CDR2 SYGVQD (reference sequence). The CDR3 contains 19 residues.

This sequence joins TRBV6-1 and TRBJ1-2, with D tentatively TRBD1 (5 bases). The germline CDR1 and CDR2 sequences are MNHNS and SASEGT. This CDR3 comprises 17 residues. With 0 bases removed from V and 2 bases from J, the gap between germline ends came to 16 bases. The CDR3 nucleotides are TGTGCCAGCAGTGAAGCATTGAGCGGAGGGGTAAACTATGGCTACACCTTC. Protein sequence: CASSEALSGGVNYGYTF.

The chain carries TRBV10-3 and TRBJ2-7; 7 bases are shared with TRBD1. The V segment lost 6 bases and the J segment 2 bases; nucleotides outside the gene matches: 10. The germline V gene encodes CDR1 ENHRY and CDR2 SYGVKD. This CDR3 is 15 amino acids long. The CDR3 reads CAIRNPGTATYEQYF. The CDR3 bases are TGTGCCATCAGAAACCCCGGGACAGCAACCTACGAGCAGTACTTC.

The chain recombines TRBV5-4 with TRBJ1-1; 8 positions agree with TRBD1. The V segment lost 5 bases and the J segment 1 base; nucleotides outside the gene matches: 7. The CDR3 runs 15 residues. The V gene's germline CDR1 is SGHNT and CDR2 YYREEE (reference sequence). The CDR3: CASSLPGTGNTEAFF. CDR3 bases: TGTGCCAGCAGTTTGCCCGGGACAGGGAACACTGAAGCTTTCTTT.

The J gene is TRBJ2-7, the V gene TRBV6-5, with D possibly being TRBD1 (5 bases). Germline CDR1 is MNHEY and CDR2 is SVGAGI. The CDR3 spans 13 residues. Trimming stripped 7 bases from V and 4 bases from J, with 14 bases between. CDR3: CASTSLGAYEQYF. In DNA form, the CDR3 reads TGTGCCAGCACAAGCTTAGGGGCTTACGAGCAGTACTTC.

The chain links TRBV5-1 to TRBJ2-2; D ambiguous. The V end lost 4 bases, the J end lost 3 bases, and 4 bases lay between the germline ends. Germline CDR1 and CDR2: SGHRS and YFSETQ. This CDR3 has 12 residues. The CDR3 coding sequence is TGCGCCAGCAGCCCGGACACCGGGGAGCTGTTTTTT. The encoded protein is CASSPDTGELFF.

The chain has TRBV30 and TRBJ2-7; tentatively, D is TRBD2 (5 bases). V dropped 4 bases and J dropped 0 bases, with 16 bases sitting between them. Germline lookup yields CDR1 GTSNPN and CDR2 SVGIG (reference sequence). This CDR3 contains 15 residues. Written as DNA, the CDR3 is TGTGCCTGGACCTCACTAGGGATCCGCTCCTACGAGCAGTACTTC. Translating it yields CAWTSLGIRSYEQYF.

This chain connects TRBV7-8 to TRBJ1-2; TRBD1 agrees at 10 bases. The CDR3 has 14 residues. CDR1 and CDR2 from the germline V gene are SGHVS and FQNEAQ. With V trimmed by 5 bases and J by 4 bases, 4 bases remained unmatched. The CDR3 is CASSPTGGPYGYTF. Written as DNA, the CDR3 is TGTGCCAGCAGCCCGACAGGGGGCCCCTATGGCTACACCTTC.

The chain is built from TRBV27 and TRBJ2-7, with D possibly matching TRBD1 (6 bases). The CDR3 has 14 residues. Trimming removed 1 base at V and 3 bases at J, with 10 bases between. Per germline, CDR1 MNHEY and CDR2 SMNVEV (reference sequence). The CDR3 coding sequence is TGTGCCAGCAGTTTATTGGGACAAAGCTACGAGCAGTACTTC. As protein: CASSLLGQSYEQYF.

The chain couples TRBV28 to TRBJ2-7, with D unresolved. The germline CDR1 and CDR2 sequences are MDHEN and SYDVKM. The V gene lost 5 bases and the J gene lost 2 bases, with 10 bases spanning the gap. The CDR3 totals 13 residues. CDR3 DNA: TGTGCCAGCAGTGGAGTGTCCCCCTACGAGCAGTACTTC. Translation: CASSGVSPYEQYF.

The CDR3 region is CASRPVGGLDGYTF. CDR3 DNA: TGTGCCAGCAGACCAGTCGGGGGTTTAGATGGCTACACCTTC. The V call is TRBV7-9, the J call TRBJ1-2; TRBD1 is a possible D gene (5 bases). CDR3 length: 14 residues. Germline V lookup: CDR1 SEHNR, CDR2 FQNEAQ (reference sequence). The V end lost 6 bases, the J end lost 6 bases, and 17 bases lay between the germline ends.

The chain uses TRBV2 and TRBJ2-1; D remains ambiguous. The germline V and J ends were trimmed by 9 bases and 10 bases, with 16 bases remaining between them. This CDR3 spans 12 amino acids. In germline, CDR1 is SNHLY, CDR2 FYNNEI. CDR3 in DNA: TGTGCCAGTTTTCTAACCCCGCTCGAGCAGTTCTTC. This encodes CASFLTPLEQFF. Combining the CDR3 with reference TRBV2 and TRBJ2-1 gives the whole variable domain EPEVTQTPSHQVTQMGQEVILRCVPISNHLYFYWYRQILGQKVEFLVSFYNNEISEKSEIFDDQFSVERPDGSNFTLKIRSTKLEDSAMYFCASFLTPLEQFFGPGTRLTVL.

This sequence joins TRBV2 and TRBJ1-1, with D possibly being TRBD1 (5 bases). V was shortened by 6 bases and J by 0 bases, with 11 bases between the two germline ends. Per germline, CDR1 SNHLY and CDR2 FYNNEI. CDR3 size: 14 residues. The CDR3 reads CASRIDSMNTEAFF. The CDR3 region has the DNA TGTGCCAGCAGAATCGACAGCATGAACACTGAAGCTTTCTTT. Full variable domain (outside the CDR3, taken from reference TRBV2 and TRBJ1-1): EPEVTQTPSHQVTQMGQEVILRCVPISNHLYFYWYRQILGQKVEFLVSFYNNEISEKSEIFDDQFSVERPDGSNFTLKIRSTKLEDSAMYFCASRIDSMNTEAFFGQGTRLTVV.

The V gene is TRBV6-1, the J gene TRBJ1-2; D gene unclear. The CDR3 loop spans 14 amino acids. Trimming took off 2 bases at V and 1 base at J, with 8 bases between the two ends. Germline values: CDR1 MNHNS, CDR2 SASEGT. The CDR3 sequence: CASSEWQVNYGYTF. CDR3 bases: TGTGCCAGCAGTGAATGGCAGGTTAACTATGGCTACACCTTC.

V is TRBV18 and J is TRBJ1-5; D is perhaps TRBD1 (5 bases). The CDR3 length is 15 residues. Deletions cut 3 bases from V and 6 bases from J, with 15 bases between. The germline V gene has CDR1 KGHSH and CDR2 LQKENI. In DNA, the CDR3 is TGTGCCAGCTCACCCTCGGACACTTCCGGTCAGCCCCAGCATTTT. Translating it yields CASSPSDTSGQPQHF.

The chain recombines TRBV5-6 with TRBJ1-2, with a possible D match to TRBD1 (6 bases). There are 15 residues in the CDR3. The V end was cut by 4 bases, the J end by 8 bases, with 21 bases between. In germline, CDR1 is SGHDT, CDR2 YYEEEE. The CDR3 DNA reads TGTGCCAGCAGCAGCCTCAACACAGGGATTAGGGGCTACACCTTC. Its protein is CASSSLNTGIRGYTF.

This clone was counted once. J is TRBJ2-3 and V is TRBV6-1, with a weak D call TRBD2 (6 bases). This CDR3 has 15 amino acids. Trimming cost V 2 bases and J 6 bases, with 15 bases left between them. Germline CDR1 is MNHNS and CDR2 is SASEGT. DNA for the CDR3: TGTGCCAGCAGTGAACTAGCGAACCCATCGGATACGCAGTATTTT. Translated: CASSELANPSDTQYF.

This clone was counted a few times. V usage is TRBV4-3 and J usage is TRBJ2-3; D not certain. This CDR3 has 15 residues. CDR1 and CDR2 (germline): LGHNA, YSLEER. Trimming pared 0 bases from V and 2 bases from J, leaving 9 bases between. CDR3 in amino acids: CASSQEVRSTDTQYF. For the CDR3, the DNA is TGCGCCAGCAGCCAAGAGGTCCGGTCCACAGATACGCAGTATTTT.

V is TRBV19 and J is TRBJ2-1, with 9 bases fitting TRBD1. Germline CDR1 and CDR2: LNHDA and SQIVND (reference sequence). The CDR3 covers 16 residues. V was clipped by 5 bases and J by 4 bases; unmatched bases: 9. CDR3 coding DNA: TGTGCCAGTAGTCGTAACCGGGACAGGGAATACAATGAGCAGTTCTTC. This gives the protein CASSRNRDREYNEQFF. Variable domain in full (rest from reference TRBV19 and TRBJ2-1): DGGITQSPKYLFRKEGQNVTLSCEQNLNHDAMYWYRQDPGQGLRLIYYSQIVNDFQKGDIAEGYSVSREKKESFPLTVTSAQKNPTAFYLCASSRNRDREYNEQFFGPGTRLTVL.

This CDR3 reads CASSSPSGQGNYGYTF. The CDR3 DNA sequence: TGTGCCAGCAGTTCCCCCTCGGGACAGGGCAACTATGGCTACACCTTC. V usage is TRBV6-5 and J usage is TRBJ1-2, with 9 positions matching TRBD1. Losses at the gene ends were 4 bases for V and 2 bases for J; bases not matched to a gene: 8. There are 16 residues in the CDR3. In germline, CDR1 is MNHEY, CDR2 SVGAGI.